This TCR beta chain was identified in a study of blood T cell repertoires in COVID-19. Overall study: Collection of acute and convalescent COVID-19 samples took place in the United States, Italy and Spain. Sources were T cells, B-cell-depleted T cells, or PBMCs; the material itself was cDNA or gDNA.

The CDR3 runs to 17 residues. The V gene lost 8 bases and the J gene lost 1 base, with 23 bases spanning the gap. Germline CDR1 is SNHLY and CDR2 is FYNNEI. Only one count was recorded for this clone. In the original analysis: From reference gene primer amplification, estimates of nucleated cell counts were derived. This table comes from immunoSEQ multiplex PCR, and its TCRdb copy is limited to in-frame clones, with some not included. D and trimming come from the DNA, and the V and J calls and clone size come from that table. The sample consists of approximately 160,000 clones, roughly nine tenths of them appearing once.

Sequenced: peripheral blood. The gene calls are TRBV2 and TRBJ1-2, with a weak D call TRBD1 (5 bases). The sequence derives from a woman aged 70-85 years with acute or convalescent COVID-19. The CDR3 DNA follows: TGTGCCAGCCAAAGGACACCGCGTTGGGAAGATAACTATGGCTACACCTTC. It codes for CASQRTPRWEDNYGYTF.